This T cell receptor (beta chain) emerged from a study of blood T cell repertoires in COVID-19. On the study more broadly: From T cells, B-cell-depleted T cells, or PBMCs came the material, which was cDNA or gDNA.

Per the original methods: Scientists estimated how many nucleated cells there were by amplifying reference gene primers. Measured with immunoSEQ multiplex PCR; TCRdb has only the in-frame clones, and not every one. Clone size and the V and J calls come from that table; the DNA yielded D and trimming. This sample yields about 270,000 clones, of which 70% to 85% are seen a single time; roughly 1.5% belongs to the top ten. The V gene's germline CDR1 is KGHSH and CDR2 LQKENI. Trimming took off 2 bases at V and 1 base at J, with 5 bases between the two ends. This CDR3 is built from 13 residues. Patients in Seattle were enrolled during active infection, then followed longitudinally.

Sequenced sample: peripheral blood. This TCR came from a human donor with COVID-19, enrolled during active disease. The donor label of this sample is uncertain. J is TRBJ1-2 and V is TRBV18; D uncertain. This CDR3 is CASSPFHNYGYTF. The CDR3 coding sequence is TGTGCCAGCTCACCATTCCATAACTATGGCTACACCTTC.